These T cell receptor beta chains were read from a single sample in a study of T cell changes during pregnancy in multiple sclerosis. TCRdb keeps only in-frame clones here, not all; method: immunoSEQ multiplex PCR. This sample has 50,000 to 75,000 clones, with 91% found just once. The sample in question was peripheral blood, obtained after pregnancy. These receptors were collected from a female donor in good health, enrolled as a control in a pregnancy study. The conserved cysteine and the conserved F or W are not part of the CDR3 here.

cdr3_aa	cdr3_length	j_call	v_call
ACLLSYNEQF	10	TRBJ2-1	TRBV30
ASTKINQPQH	10	TRBJ1-5	TRBV19
ASSVGTNTEAF	11	TRBJ1-1	TRBV9
ASSLGLAGFEQY	12	TRBJ2-7	TRBV5-6
ASSEVRGDTQY	11	TRBJ2-3	TRBV6-4
ASSRTPQGRNEQF	13	TRBJ2-1	TRBV11-3
ASSRGGDWNTEAF	13	TRBJ1-1	TRBV14
ASSFSGSGNTIY	12	TRBJ1-3	TRBV5-6
ASSEEGRNTEAF	12	TRBJ1-1	TRBV7-9
ASSQEGAGITEAF	13	TRBJ1-1	TRBV11-3
ASSLGTSGYQETQY	14	TRBJ2-5	TRBV11-2
AISESRDRGRIIDYGYT	17	TRBJ1-2	TRBV10-3
ASSVASGVAGGHRVTNEQF	19	TRBJ2-1	TRBV9
ASSVEGAGQPQH	12	TRBJ1-5	TRBV9
ASSLPVDPYEQY	12	TRBJ2-7	TRBV5-5